The 31 T cell receptor beta chains below come from one sample, sequenced in a study of T cells after yellow fever vaccination. TCRdb processed the 5' RACE reads anew with MiXCR; each CDR3 protein has one entry. Of some 390,000 distinct CDR3 sequences listed, 18% are singletons. The sample was PBMCs, taken before the yellow fever booster vaccination. All receptors come from a man younger than 30 who received the YFV17D yellow fever vaccine.

The chain couples TRBV6-2 or TRBV6-3 to TRBJ2-3; 9 nucleotides align to TRBD2. The V gene end was trimmed by 2 bases and the J gene end by 2 bases; junction bases not matched to a gene: 8. The V gene's germline CDR1 is MNHEY and CDR2 SVGEGT. The CDR3 totals 17 residues. The CDR3 here is CASSYVAGGLLTDTQYF. The CDR3 region has the DNA TGTGCCAGCAGTTACGTGGCGGGGGGGCTACTCACAGATACGCAGTATTTT.

This clonotype was counted between two and nine times. The chain uses TRBV12-3 or TRBV12-4 and TRBJ2-3; tentative D call: TRBD2 (7 bases). Trimming took 2 bases from V and 5 from J, leaving 14 bases between them. The CDR3 length is 15 residues. The CDR3 here is CASSLRAGGQDTQYF. The CDR3 DNA sequence: TGTGCCAGCAGTTTAAGGGCCGGGGGGCAAGATACGCAGTATTTT.

This rearrangement joins TRBV14 to TRBJ1-1; D remains ambiguous. V was trimmed by 0 bases and J by 5 bases, leaving 7 bases between them. The CDR3 spans 13 residues. Germline CDR1 reads SGHDN; CDR2 reads FVKESK. Written as DNA, the CDR3 is TGTGCCAGCAGCCAAGATATCCGGACTGAAGCTTTCTTT. Residues: CASSQDIRTEAFF.

The rearrangement joins TRBV3-1 to TRBJ1-2; D is unresolved. The germline V gene encodes CDR1 LGHDT and CDR2 YNNKEL (reference sequence). This CDR3 has 14 amino acids. Trimming took 3 bases from V and 0 from J, leaving 8 bases between them. CDR3 amino acids: CASSQTVANYGYTF. As DNA, the CDR3 is TGTGCCAGCAGCCAGACGGTAGCTAACTATGGCTACACCTTC.

This clonotype was observed many times. The V gene is TRBV30, the J gene TRBJ2-5, with 9 positions matching TRBD1. Looked up from germline, CDR1 is GTSNPN and CDR2 is SVGIG (reference sequence). This CDR3 region has 13 residues. Losses at the gene ends were 3 bases for V and 3 bases for J; bases not matched to a gene: 2. The CDR3 loop reads CAWSGTGKETQYF. The CDR3, as DNA: TGTGCCTGGAGCGGGACAGGGAAAGAGACCCAGTACTTC.

This rearrangement joins TRBV6-5 to TRBJ1-5, with D unresolved. Trimming removed 2 bases at V and 2 bases at J, with 10 bases between. CDR1 and CDR2 from the germline V gene are MNHEY and SVGAGI. The CDR3 runs 15 residues. The CDR3: CASSYAWGGNQPQHF. Written as DNA, the CDR3 is TGTGCCAGCAGTTACGCTTGGGGTGGCAATCAGCCCCAGCATTTT.

This clonotype was seen more than once but under ten times. V gene TRBV29-1 combines with J gene TRBJ2-3; D perhaps matches TRBD2 (5 bases). V lost 0 bases to trimming and J lost 8 bases, with 12 bases between them. CDR1 is SQVTM, CDR2 ANQGSEA, per germline. The CDR3 is 13 residues long. Written as DNA, the CDR3 is TGCAGCGTTGAAGATCGCGCTAGCCGTACGCAGTATTTT. Translation: CSVEDRASRTQYF.

A few counts support this clonotype. The V and J genes are TRBV4-1 and TRBJ2-5; possibly TRBD2 for D (6 bases). CDR1 MGHRA and CDR2 YSYEKL come from the germline V gene. CDR3 size: 16 residues. The V end was cut by 2 bases, the J end by 5 bases, with 18 bases between. CDR3 amino acids: CASSQWGDSQGETQYF. CDR3 nucleotides: TGCGCCAGCAGCCAATGGGGGGACTCACAAGGGGAGACCCAGTACTTC.

The chain carries TRBV7-9 and TRBJ1-1, with 9 bases matching TRBD1. This CDR3 has 16 amino acids. The germline V gene encodes CDR1 SEHNR and CDR2 FQNEAQ (reference sequence). The ends lost 9 bases at V and 5 bases at J; junction bases unmatched: 16. CDR3 loop: CARGVLDRDRETEAFF. Written as DNA, the CDR3 is TGTGCCAGGGGGGTACTAGACCGGGACAGGGAGACTGAAGCTTTCTTT.

This sequence joins TRBV20-1 and TRBJ2-7; TRBD1 or TRBD2 may be the D gene (5 bases each). V lost 1 base, J lost 6 bases, and 16 bases lay in between. This CDR3 contains 14 residues. The germline gives CDR1 DFQATT, CDR2 SNEGSKA (reference sequence). CDR3: CSARVYRTGTEQYF. In nucleotides, the CDR3 is TGCAGTGCTAGAGTGTACCGAACGGGGACCGAGCAGTACTTC.

In this sample, this clonotype turned up a few times. This chain uses TRBV11-2 with TRBJ1-2; D may be TRBD1 (6 bases). V lost 5 bases and J 5 bases, leaving 15 bases between the germline ends. Germline V lookup: CDR1 SGHAT, CDR2 FQNNGV. This CDR3 spans 14 amino acids. The CDR3: CASSPSGAGYGYTF. Here the CDR3 DNA reads TGTGCCAGCAGCCCCTCAGGGGCGGGATATGGCTACACCTTC.

The chain has TRBV6-1 and TRBJ2-3, with 7 positions matching TRBD1. The CDR3 is made up of 13 amino acids. The germline V gene encodes CDR1 MNHNS and CDR2 SASEGT. Trimming at V came to 6 bases and at J to 5 bases, leaving 5 bases not matched to a gene. CDR3 region: CASSDRARDTQYF. The CDR3 DNA reads as TGTGCCAGCAGCGACAGGGCCAGAGATACGCAGTATTTT.

This clonotype has only a few counts. The chain carries TRBV10-3 and TRBJ1-2; possibly TRBD1 for D (5 bases). V was clipped by 0 bases and J by 7 bases, with 15 bases between them. Germline lookup yields CDR1 ENHRY and CDR2 SYGVKD. This CDR3 has 15 residues. The CDR3 here is CAISESRQGSGGYTF. The CDR3 coding sequence is TGTGCCATCAGTGAGTCGAGGCAGGGAAGCGGTGGCTACACCTTC.

The chain is built from TRBV11-2 and TRBJ1-2; possible D gene TRBD1, 6 bases. From germline, CDR1 is SGHAT and CDR2 FQNNGV. Trimming left V 1 base short and J 5 bases short, with 17 bases between. The length of the CDR3 is 16 residues. CDR3 in DNA: TGTGCCAGCAGCTTAGCGACCACACAGGGCGGGTATGGCTACACCTTC. It translates to CASSLATTQGGYGYTF.

This clonotype was seen at least ten times. The rearrangement links TRBV4-2 to TRBJ2-5; the match to TRBD2 covers 8 bases. The CDR3 has 16 amino acids. V trimming: 3 bases; J trimming: 1 base; junction bases outside the gene matches: 7. The germline gives CDR1 LGHNA, CDR2 YNFKEQ. CDR3 in amino acids: CASSQELAAPQETQYF. The DNA of the CDR3 is TGTGCCAGCAGCCAGGAACTAGCGGCCCCCCAAGAGACCCAGTACTTC.

This clonotype was counted at least ten times. This chain uses TRBV5-5 with TRBJ2-5, with a weak D call TRBD2 (6 bases). Between the trimmed V and J ends, which lost 0 bases and 4 bases, there was a span of 13 bases. Per the germline V gene, CDR1 is SGHKS and CDR2 is YYEKEE (reference sequence). The CDR3 spans 15 residues. The CDR3 spells CASSLGSGGGETQYF. For the CDR3, the DNA is TGTGCCAGCAGCTTGGGTAGCGGAGGTGGAGAGACCCAGTACTTC.

This clonotype was seen more than once but under ten times. V gene TRBV4-3 combines with J gene TRBJ2-1; TRBD1 or TRBD2 may be the D gene (5 bases each). Looked up from germline, CDR1 is LGHNA and CDR2 is YSLEER. The V gene lost 0 bases and the J gene lost 5 bases, with 20 bases spanning the gap. The length of the CDR3 is 18 residues. This chain's CDR3 is CASSQEGVAGQRNNEQFF. Written as DNA, the CDR3 is TGCGCCAGCAGCCAAGAGGGGGTGGCGGGCCAACGAAACAATGAGCAGTTCTTC.

J is TRBJ2-7 and V is TRBV20-1, with a weak D call TRBD2 (7 bases). CDR3 length: 13 residues. The germline V and J ends were trimmed by 3 bases and 1 base, with 10 bases remaining between them. Per the germline V gene, CDR1 is DFQATT and CDR2 is SNEGSKA (reference sequence). The CDR3 sequence: CSARGGTSYEQYV. The CDR3, as DNA: TGCAGTGCTAGGGGAGGGACATCCTACGAGCAGTACGTC.

The V and J genes are TRBV7-2 and TRBJ2-3, with TRBD2 matching 15 bases. Per germline, CDR1 SGHTA and CDR2 FQGNSA. V lost 6 bases to trimming and J lost 2 bases; unmatched junction nucleotides: 9. The CDR3 contains 18 residues. CDR3 amino acids: CASSYPGTSGGYTDTQYF. In DNA, the CDR3 is TGTGCCAGCAGTTACCCCGGGACTAGCGGGGGGTACACAGATACGCAGTATTTT.

The gene calls are TRBV6-5 and TRBJ1-2; no firm D call. The CDR3 is 11 residues long. The germline V gene has CDR1 MNHEY and CDR2 SVGAGI. The ends were cut back, 10 bases at V and 4 bases at J, with 10 bases in the middle. The DNA of the CDR3 is TGTGCCACCCAGTTTTCCTATGGCTACACCTTC. The encoded protein is CATQFSYGYTF.

The genes are TRBV7-2 and TRBJ1-1; tentative D call: TRBD1 (5 bases). The CDR3 is 15 amino acids. CDR1 SGHTA and CDR2 FQGNSA come from the germline V gene. V lost 2 bases, J lost 3 bases, and 13 bases lay in between. As DNA, the CDR3 is TGTGCCAGCAGCTTAAATCATCGGGGGGACACTGAAGCTTTCTTT. It codes for CASSLNHRGDTEAFF.

The V gene is TRBV9, the J gene TRBJ2-1, with TRBD1 matching 7 bases. This CDR3 contains 14 residues. Trimming cost V 3 bases and J 4 bases; bases outside gene matches: 4. CDR1 and CDR2 from the germline V gene are SGDLS and YYNGEE. The CDR3 bases are TGTGCCAGCAGCGGCCGGACAGGATACAATGAGCAGTTCTTC. Translation gives CASSGRTGYNEQFF.

A few counts support this clonotype. The rearrangement uses TRBV20-1 and TRBJ2-7, with a tentative D call TRBD1 (5 bases). Trimming cost V 3 bases and J 4 bases, with 13 bases left between them. Germline-derived CDR1 and CDR2 are DFQATT and SNEGSKA (reference sequence). The length of the CDR3 is 13 residues. The CDR3 DNA is TGCAGTGCTAGGGCAGGGAATGGTTACGAGCAGTACTTC. The encoded protein is CSARAGNGYEQYF.

This clonotype was detected only a few times. This rearrangement joins TRBV5-1 to TRBJ1-6; tentative D call: TRBD1 (6 bases). Per the germline V gene, CDR1 is SGHRS and CDR2 is YFSETQ. The V end lost 3 bases, the J end lost 11 bases, and 15 bases lay between the germline ends. The CDR3 is 14 amino acids. CDR3 in DNA: TGCGCCAGCAGCTCGGGACACCGAATGCCACCCCTCCACTTT. This gives the protein CASSSGHRMPPLHF.

This clonotype was observed a few times. This chain uses TRBV27 with TRBJ1-5; TRBD1 might be the D (5 bases). CDR3 length equals 13 residues. The germline gives CDR1 MNHEY, CDR2 SMNVEV (reference sequence). V lost 5 bases to trimming and J lost 5 bases, with 10 bases between them. CDR3 protein: CASSPRRDQPQHF. The CDR3 DNA sequence: TGTGCCAGCAGTCCCCGCAGGGATCAGCCCCAGCATTTT.

Only a few counts were recorded for this clonotype. V and J are TRBV9 and TRBJ2-2, with D perhaps matching TRBD1 (5 bases). The CDR3 is 14 amino acids. Germline V lookup: CDR1 SGDLS, CDR2 YYNGEE. With 0 bases removed from V and 6 bases from J, the gap between germline ends came to 9 bases. The CDR3 coding sequence is TGTGCCAGCAGCGTAGAACAAGGGGCCGGGGAGCTGTTTTTT. Translating gives CASSVEQGAGELFF.

There are a few counts of this clonotype. V usage is TRBV7-6 and J usage is TRBJ1-1; D is perhaps TRBD1 (5 bases). This CDR3 has 15 residues. Per germline, CDR1 SGHVS and CDR2 FNYEAQ. Trimming cost V 5 bases and J 1 base, with 14 bases left between them. In DNA, the CDR3 is TGTGCCAGCAGCCGCGGGGGGGAGGGGAACACTGAAGCTTTCTTT. Amino acid sequence: CASSRGGEGNTEAFF.

V is TRBV12-3 or TRBV12-4 and J is TRBJ2-7, with D perhaps TRBD1 (6 bases). V lost 8 bases to trimming and J lost 6 bases, with 14 bases between them. There are 12 residues in the CDR3. CDR3 amino acids: CASGRDTGEQYV. Here the CDR3 DNA reads TGTGCCAGCGGAAGGGACACCGGCGAGCAGTACGTC.

CDR3 nucleotides: TGTGCCAGCAGCTTAAGCGAGGGCACTGAAGCTTTCTTT. Translated, it gives CASSLSEGTEAFF. The gene calls are TRBV7-3 and TRBJ1-1; D is ambiguous. V lost 1 base and J 4 bases, leaving 7 bases between the germline ends. Looked up from germline, CDR1 is SGHTA and CDR2 is FQGTGA. The CDR3 length is 13 residues.

This chain uses TRBV2 with TRBJ2-5, with D maybe TRBD1 (5 bases). Trimming pared 7 bases from V and 4 bases from J, leaving 19 bases between. Germline V gives CDR1 SNHLY, CDR2 FYNNEI. This CDR3 spans 15 amino acids. Written as DNA, the CDR3 is TGTGCCAGCACTGGTGGACACAAAAAAGGAGAGACCCAGTACTTC. Encoded protein: CASTGGHKKGETQYF.

A few counts support this clonotype. This chain uses TRBV29-1 with TRBJ2-1; weak D call: TRBD2 (6 bases). Germline V gives CDR1 SQVTM, CDR2 ANQGSEA. The CDR3 runs 14 residues. The V end was cut by 5 bases, the J end by 0 bases, with 11 bases between. CDR3 in DNA: TGCAGCGTTTCTGCGGGGAGCTCCTACAATGAGCAGTTCTTC. Protein: CSVSAGSSYNEQFF.